One and the same sample provided the 17 T cell receptor beta chains below, sequenced in a study of CD8+CD57+ T cells in acquired aplastic anemia (dated by TCRdb to the late 2010s). The sequencer was an Illumina HiSeq 2000. Profiling of TCR beta VDJ combinations and CDR3 sequences used genomic DNA as the template. The public reads were run again by TCRdb, first through fastp at Q25 and then through MiXCR, and only productive beta chains were kept. Entries that share a CDR3 protein sequence are merged under the most common genes and DNA. Present in this sample are some 140,000 distinct CDR3 sequences, 41% of which were seen just once. The ten largest clonotypes hold 8.4% of the sample. The sample comprised sorted CD4+, CD8+, or CD8+CD57+ T cells (not recorded which) from PBMCs. These receptors all stem from a human donor in good health, serving as a control.

CDR3: CASSLSSVNEQFF. The DNA for the CDR3 is TGTGCCAGCAGTTTATCATCTGTCAATGAGCAGTTCTTC. The J gene is TRBJ2-1, the V gene TRBV2; D is undetermined. This CDR3 region has 13 residues. Germline CDR1 reads SNHLY; CDR2 reads FYNNEI. Trimming stripped 5 bases from V and 6 bases from J, with 11 bases between.

Ten or more counts support this clonotype. This sequence joins TRBV10-3 and TRBJ1-2; tentative D call: TRBD1 (5 bases). The CDR3 runs 14 residues. Germline V lookup: CDR1 ENHRY, CDR2 SYGVKD. Trimming cost V 11 bases and J 13 bases, with 29 bases left between them. The CDR3 coding sequence is TGTGCCGTAAAAACCGGGACCTATTCCACCCGTAGCACCTTC. It yields the protein CAVKTGTYSTRSTF.

This clonotype was recorded a few times. The CDR3 loop is CASGLARDRAFF. The CDR3 coding sequence is TGTGCTAGTGGTTTGGCCCGGGACAGAGCTTTCTTT. J is TRBJ1-1 and V is TRBV12-5, with 7 bases fitting TRBD1. From germline, CDR1 is LGHNT and CDR2 FRNRAP. V gave up 1 base and J gave up 10 bases; unmatched junction bases: 3. The CDR3 runs to 12 residues.

The chain couples TRBV20-1 to TRBJ2-7; 11 nucleotides agree with TRBD2. CDR3 size: 14 residues. Germline CDR1 reads DFQATT; CDR2 reads SNEGSKA (reference sequence). V was clipped by 1 base and J by 7 bases; unmatched bases: 6. CDR3 in DNA: TGCAGTGCTAGAGGCGCTAGCGGGGGGTATGAGCAGTACTTC. This gives the protein CSARGASGGYEQYF.

This clonotype was recorded at least ten times. The V gene is TRBV24-1, the J gene TRBJ1-5, with 7 bases identical to TRBD1. Unmatched junction bases numbered 5, after V lost 3 bases and J lost 4 bases. The CDR3 sequence is 15 residues long. Germline V gives CDR1 KGHDR, CDR2 SFDVKD. In nucleotides, the CDR3 is TGTGCCACCAGTGATCCAGCAGGGGGAAATCAGCCCCAGCATTTT. This encodes CATSDPAGGNQPQHF.

CDR3 nucleotides: TGTGCCAGCAGCTTGGCCAGGGGACGGAATTCACCCCTCCACTTT. Protein sequence: CASSLARGRNSPLHF. This sequence joins TRBV5-4 and TRBJ1-6; possibly TRBD1 for D (6 bases). The length of the CDR3 is 15 residues. Trimming took off 0 bases at V and 7 bases at J, with 11 bases between the two ends. Germline V lookup: CDR1 SGHNT, CDR2 YYREEE (reference sequence).

In its sample, this clonotype was seen many times. This may stem from a read error, because a much larger clone lies one nucleotide away. The gene calls are TRBV20-1 and TRBJ2-7, with D possibly TRBD1 on 6 matching bases. CDR3 size: 13 residues. The V end lost 3 bases, the J end lost 6 bases, and 15 bases lay between the germline ends. Germline assignment: CDR1 DFQATT and CDR2 SNEGSKA (reference sequence). The CDR3 is CSARGAGAGEQYF. The CDR3 DNA is TGCAGTGCTAGGGGGGCAGGGGCCGGCGAGCAGTACTTC.

A remark on this clonotype: This clone may be a read error of a much larger clone one base away. The rearrangement uses TRBV20-1 and TRBJ1-5; D is unresolved. The CDR3 loop spans 15 amino acids. Germline CDR1 DFQATT, CDR2 SNEGSKA (reference sequence). Here the CDR3 reads CSARDDNYSNRPQHF. The CDR3 DNA reads TGCAGTGCTAGAGACGATAATTATAGCAATCGGCCCCAGCATTTT.

This chain joins TRBV24-1 and TRBJ2-5; 12 bases fit TRBD1. This CDR3 is built from 19 residues. The junction had 12 bases not matched to a gene; V was cut back by 0 bases and J by 5 bases. Germline values: CDR1 KGHDR, CDR2 SFDVKD. Here the CDR3 reads CATSDLQPGTGGAGETQYF. The CDR3, as DNA: TGTGCCACCAGTGATTTGCAACCCGGGACAGGGGGCGCGGGGGAGACCCAGTACTTC.

This clonotype was counted ten times or more. V and J are TRBV30 and TRBJ2-3; D gene ambiguous. The CDR3 runs to 13 residues. Deletions cut 8 bases from V and 1 base from J, with 13 bases between. Germline lookup yields CDR1 GTSNPN and CDR2 SVGIG (reference sequence). The CDR3 DNA follows: TGTGCCGCAAAAGGATTCGGCACAGATACGCAGTATTTT. Translation gives CAAKGFGTDTQYF.

This clonotype has a count of ten or more. The CDR3 loop is CASRPGFITDTQYF. The CDR3 nucleotides are TGTGCCAGCAGACCGGGCTTCATCACAGATACGCAGTATTTT. V and J are TRBV6-6 and TRBJ2-3; D remains unclear. Germline values: CDR1 MNHNY, CDR2 SVGAGI (reference sequence). This CDR3 region has 14 residues. Trimming left V 6 bases short and J 2 bases short, with 12 bases between.

This clonotype turned up a few times. V usage is TRBV10-2 and J usage is TRBJ2-2; a weak D match, TRBD1 (6 bases). Germline CDR1 is WSHSY and CDR2 is SAAADI. Trimming pared 4 bases from V and 7 bases from J, leaving 13 bases between. The CDR3 sequence is 14 residues long. CDR3 nucleotide sequence: TGCGCCAGCAGTGGGACAGACTGGGTCGGGGAGCTGTTTTTT. Protein: CASSGTDWVGELFF.

This clonotype was recorded many times. V and J are TRBV5-1 and TRBJ2-3; 13 bases match TRBD2. Germline V CDR1 and CDR2: SGHRS, YFSETQ. The J segment lost 1 base and the V segment lost 4 bases, leaving 9 bases of the junction unmatched. There are 18 residues in the CDR3. The CDR3 DNA is TGCGCCAGCAGCCTGGGACTAGCGGGACGGATGGGCACAGATACGCAGTATTTT. This codes for CASSLGLAGRMGTDTQYF.

This clonotype was detected ten times or more. The V gene is TRBV3-1, the J gene TRBJ2-4; D remains unclear. This CDR3 is 14 amino acids long. The V gene's germline CDR1 is LGHDT and CDR2 YNNKEL (reference sequence). Trimming shortened V by 1 base and J by 9 bases, and 13 bases separated the two germline ends. CDR3 residues: CASSQVVRPSIQYF. For the CDR3, the DNA is TGTGCCAGCAGCCAAGTGGTGCGACCTAGCATTCAGTACTTC.

A note on this clonotype: One end of the junction fails to match germline, which may point to a read error. The V gene is TRBV15, the J gene TRBJ2-3; no clear D. The CDR3 is 15 amino acids. Germline assignment: CDR1 LNHNV and CDR2 YYDKDF (reference sequence). The CDR3 region has the DNA TGTGCCACCAGCAGCCCCACCCCCAGCTCAGACACGCAGTATTTT. Amino acid sequence: CATSSPTPSSDTQYF.

For this clonotype: A much larger clone differs from this one at a single base, so this may be a read error. V and J are TRBV7-8 and TRBJ2-7; possibly TRBD1 or TRBD2 for D (5 bases each). The CDR3 contains 14 residues. The V gene's germline CDR1 is SGHVS and CDR2 FQNEAQ. CDR3 in DNA: TGTCCCAGCAGCGTTCGGGACGGCTCCTACGAGCGGTACTTC. Encoded protein: CPSSVRDGSYERYF.

This clonotype was seen a few times. The V gene is TRBV19, the J gene TRBJ1-2; 7 nucleotides match TRBD1. The CDR3 length is 16 residues. Germline-derived CDR1 and CDR2 are LNHDA and SQIVND (reference sequence). Unmatched junction bases numbered 10, after V lost 6 bases and J lost 0 bases. This chain's CDR3 is CASRSDRAGPNYGYTF. The CDR3 DNA is TGTGCCAGTAGATCAGACAGGGCTGGACCTAACTATGGCTACACCTTC.